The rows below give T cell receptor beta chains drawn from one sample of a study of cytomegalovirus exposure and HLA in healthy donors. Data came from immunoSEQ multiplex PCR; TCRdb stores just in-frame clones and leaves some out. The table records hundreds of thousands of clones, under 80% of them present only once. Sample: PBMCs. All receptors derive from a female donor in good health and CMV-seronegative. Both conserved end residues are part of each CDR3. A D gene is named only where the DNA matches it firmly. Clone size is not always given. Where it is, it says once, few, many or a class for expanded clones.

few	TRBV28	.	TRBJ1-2	CASSLPRVGGYTF	TGTGCCAGCAGTTTACCCAGGGTAGGAGGCTACACCTTC
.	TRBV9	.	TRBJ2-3	CASSVEQVETDTQYF	TGTGCCAGCAGCGTAGAGCAGGTAGAGACAGATACGCAGTATTTT
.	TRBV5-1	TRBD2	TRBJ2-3	CASSLNPGGPTDTQYF	TGCGCCAGCAGCTTGAACCCGGGAGGGCCGACAGATACGCAGTATTTT
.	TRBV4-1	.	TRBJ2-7	CASSQGERYEQYF	TGCGCCAGCAGCCAAGGGGAGCGATACGAGCAGTACTTC
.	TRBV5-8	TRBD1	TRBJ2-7	CASSRGPQGARQQYF	TGTGCCAGCAGCCGAGGTCCGCAGGGGGCGCGGCAGCAGTACTTC
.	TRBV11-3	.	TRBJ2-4	CASSPDAGAAKNIQYF	TGTGCCAGCAGCCCAGATGCGGGGGCAGCCAAAAACATTCAGTACTTC
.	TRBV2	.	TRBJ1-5	CASSGEGFNQPQHF	TGTGCCAGCAGTGGTGAGGGTTTTAATCAGCCCCAGCATTTT
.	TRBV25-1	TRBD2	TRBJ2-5	CASSPAGENSRYF	TGTGCCAGCAGTCCAGCGGGAGAAAATTCTCGGTACTTC
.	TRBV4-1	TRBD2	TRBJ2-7	CASSSQPGLAGQGLHYEQYF	TGCGCCAGCAGCTCTCAGCCGGGACTAGCGGGGCAGGGCCTACACTACGAGCAGTACTTC
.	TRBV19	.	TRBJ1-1	CASSMNGGGTEAFF	TGTGCCAGTAGTATGAACGGGGGAGGCACTGAAGCTTTCTTT
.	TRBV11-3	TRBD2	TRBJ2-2	CASSLGLAGVNTGELFF	TGTGCCAGCAGCCTCGGGCTAGCGGGAGTTAACACCGGGGAGCTGTTTTTT
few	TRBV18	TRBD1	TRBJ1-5	CASQSQGGLNQPQHF	TGTGCCAGCCAAAGCCAGGGGGGACTCAATCAGCCCCAGCATTTT
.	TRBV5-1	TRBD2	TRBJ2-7	CASSLAGEGEQYF	TGCGCCAGCAGCCTAGCGGGAGAAGGGGAGCAGTACTTC
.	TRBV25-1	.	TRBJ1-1	CASSAGFEAFF	TGTGCCAGCAGTGCAGGGTTCGAAGCTTTCTTT
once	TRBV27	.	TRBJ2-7	CASSFFGDEQYF	TGTGCCAGCAGTTTTTTCGGGGACGAGCAGTACTTC
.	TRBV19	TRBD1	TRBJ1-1	CASSIVGTGLNTEAFF	TGTGCCAGTAGTATAGTGGGGACAGGGTTGAACACTGAAGCTTTCTTT
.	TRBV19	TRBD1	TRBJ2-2	CASSPGQGPGELFF	TGTGCCAGTAGTCCCGGACAGGGACCCGGGGAGCTGTTTTTT
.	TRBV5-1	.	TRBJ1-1	CASSLEGRYAEAFF	TGCGCCAGCAGCTTGGAAGGGAGATACGCTGAAGCTTTCTTT
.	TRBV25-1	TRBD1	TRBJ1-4	CASSEGRTGGEKLFF	TGTGCCAGCAGTGAAGGGAGGACAGGGGGCGAAAAACTGTTTTTT
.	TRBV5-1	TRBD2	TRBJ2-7	CASRFGGAVDEQYF	TGCGCCAGCAGGTTCGGGGGGGCTGTAGACGAGCAGTACTTC
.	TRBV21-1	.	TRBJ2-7	CASSTPSSEQYF	TGTGCCAGCAGCACCCCTTCCTCCGAGCAGTACTTC
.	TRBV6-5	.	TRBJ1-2	CASSLTAGDGYTF	TGTGCCAGCAGCCTAACCGCAGGGGATGGCTACACCTTC
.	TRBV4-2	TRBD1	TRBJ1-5	CASSVQGAKSNQPQHF	TGTGCTAGCAGCGTACAGGGGGCGAAGAGCAATCAGCCCCAGCATTTT
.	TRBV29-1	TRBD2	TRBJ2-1	CSVGSGSGANEQFF	TGCAGCGTTGGGAGCGGGAGTGGGGCCAATGAGCAGTTCTTC
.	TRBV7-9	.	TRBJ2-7	CVVRGAGSYEQYF	TGTGTGGTCCGTGGGGCAGGCTCCTACGAGCAGTACTTC
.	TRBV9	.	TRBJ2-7	CASSAGTGYEQYF	TGTGCCAGCAGCGCAGGAACGGGGTACGAGCAGTACTTC
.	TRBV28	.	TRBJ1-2	CASSSGQPYNYGYTF	TGTGCCAGCAGTTCAGGACAGCCCTATAACTATGGCTACACCTTC
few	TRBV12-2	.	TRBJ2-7	CASRRKLAELYEQYF	TGTGCAAGTCGCCGGAAACTAGCGGAGCTCTACGAGCAGTACTTC
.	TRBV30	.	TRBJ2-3	CAWSSFSRVGTDTQYF	TGTGCCTGGAGCTCCTTCTCCAGGGTGGGCACAGATACGCAGTATTTT
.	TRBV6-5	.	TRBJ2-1	CASSYDRYNEQFF	TGTGCCAGCAGTTACGACAGATACAATGAGCAGTTCTTC
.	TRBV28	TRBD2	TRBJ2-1	CASYQREGYNEQFF	TGTGCCAGCTACCAGCGGGAGGGATACAATGAGCAGTTCTTC
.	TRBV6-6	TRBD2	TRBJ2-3	CASRLAGGVTDTQYF	TGTGCCAGCAGATTAGCGGGAGGGGTCACAGATACGCAGTATTTT
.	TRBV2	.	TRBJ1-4	CASSGQRYTTNEKLFF	TGTGCCAGCAGCGGACAGAGGTACACAACTAATGAAAAACTGTTTTTT
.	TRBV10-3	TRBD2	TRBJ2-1	CAISGGLAGFNEQFF	TGTGCCATCTCGGGGGGACTAGCGGGATTCAATGAGCAGTTCTTC